A selection of T cell receptor beta chains follows, all from one sample in a study of cytomegalovirus exposure and HLA in healthy donors. Assay: immunoSEQ multiplex PCR; the TCRdb copy retains only in-frame clones and omits some. The sample shows 150,000 to 200,000 clones, 80% to 85% of them seen only once. Input material: PBMCs. The origin of the receptors is a woman between 18 and 29 years old in good health and CMV-seronegative. Both conserved end residues are part of each CDR3. The D gene is left open where the match is weak. Some rows mark clone size as missing; the rest say once, few, many or name a class of expanded clone.

J gene	clone size	D gene	V gene	CDR3 DNA	CDR3 protein
TRBJ2-5	NA	NA	TRBV5-1	TGCGCCAGCAGCTTGGCCGGGGAGACCCAGTACTTC	CASSLAGETQYF
TRBJ1-1	NA	TRBD1	TRBV6-4	TGTGCCAGCAGTGAGACAGGGTCCAACACTGAAGCTTTCTTT	CASSETGSNTEAFF
TRBJ1-2	NA	TRBD1	TRBV6-5	TGTGCCAGCAGTCCTGGGACAGCAAACTATGGCTACACCTTC	CASSPGTANYGYTF
TRBJ1-1	NA	NA	TRBV6-5	TGTGCCAGCAGTTACCACCCGTCAGGAATGAACACTGAAGCTTTCTTT	CASSYHPSGMNTEAFF
TRBJ1-2	NA	NA	TRBV6-5	TGTGCCAGCAGTTACTCAGCAGGATCGGATGGCTACACCTTC	CASSYSAGSDGYTF
TRBJ2-1	NA	TRBD2	TRBV18	TGTGCCAGCTCACCCCTACTAGCGAGGAGCTCCTACAATGAGCAGTTCTTC	CASSPLLARSSYNEQFF
TRBJ2-3	NA	NA	TRBV5-1	TGCGCCAGCAGAAAAGGCCCCAGGTCATCATCAGATACGCAGTATTTT	CASRKGPRSSSDTQYF
TRBJ1-1	NA	NA	TRBV18	TGTGCCAGCTCACCGCGGGAGGGGAGGACTGAAGCTTTCTTT	CASSPREGRTEAFF
TRBJ1-1	few	NA	TRBV4-2	TGTGCCAGCAGCCAAGTAGCAGTCAGGAACACTGAAGCTTTCTTT	CASSQVAVRNTEAFF
TRBJ1-4	NA	TRBD1	TRBV5-1	TGCGCCAGCACGGGACAGGGGAATGAAAAACTGTTTTTT	CASTGQGNEKLFF
TRBJ2-1	NA	TRBD2	TRBV2	TGTGCCAGCAGTGAAACTAGCGGGGAAGTTAATGAGCAGTTCTTC	CASSETSGEVNEQFF
TRBJ1-2	NA	NA	TRBV25-1	TGTGCCAGCAGTGAATTCAACAAGGGAGAGAACTATGGCTACACCTTC	CASSEFNKGENYGYTF
TRBJ1-3	NA	TRBD1	TRBV19	TGTGCCAGTAGTCCCGGGACAGGGGGGCTAGGAAACACCATATATTTT	CASSPGTGGLGNTIYF
TRBJ2-1	NA	NA	TRBV2	TGTGCCAGCAGTGAGGTGACTAGTATCACCTACAATGAGCAGTTCTTC	CASSEVTSITYNEQFF
TRBJ2-5	NA	TRBD2	TRBV28	TGTGCCAGCAGACGGACTAGCGGGGGGATCCAAGAGACCCAGTACTTC	CASRRTSGGIQETQYF
TRBJ2-3	once	TRBD2	TRBV5-1	TGCGCCAGCAGCGTGGCGGGGGACACAGATACGCAGTATTTT	CASSVAGDTDTQYF
TRBJ1-2	NA	NA	TRBV27	TGTGCCAGCAGGCAGAACATCAACTATGGCTACGCCTTC	CASRQNINYGYAF
TRBJ2-3	NA	TRBD2	TRBV5-1	TGCGCCAGCAGCTTGGTGCCTGGAGCGGGGGGCCCAGATACGCAGTATTTT	CASSLVPGAGGPDTQYF
TRBJ1-1	NA	TRBD1	TRBV2	TGTGCCAGCAGTGGGAATTCTAACAGGGGCGCTGAAGCTTTCTTT	CASSGNSNRGAEAFF
TRBJ1-1	NA	NA	TRBV6-4	TGTGCCAGCAGTGAGTCACAGGGTATTGGTGAAGCTTTCTTT	CASSESQGIGEAFF
TRBJ1-4	NA	NA	TRBV6-5	TGTGCCAGCAGCTACGGGGGTGCGGGAGGTAAAGAAAAACTGTTTTTT	CASSYGGAGGKEKLFF
TRBJ2-1	NA	TRBD1	TRBV7-9	TGTGCCAGCAGTTGGGACAGGATGTCCTACAATGAGCAGTTCTTC	CASSWDRMSYNEQFF
TRBJ1-2	NA	TRBD1	TRBV4-1	TGCGCCAGCAGCCGAGGGACAGACTATGGCTACACCTTC	CASSRGTDYGYTF
TRBJ2-6	NA	TRBD2	TRBV7-9	TGTGCCAGCAGCCCGGAGCGGGGGGAAACTGGTGGGGCCAACGTCCTGACTTTC	CASSPERGETGGANVLTF
TRBJ1-5	NA	TRBD1	TRBV19	TGTGCCAGTAGTACGGGACAGGGTTGGCAGCCCCAGCATTTT	CASSTGQGWQPQHF
TRBJ1-2	NA	NA	TRBV6-1	TGTGCCAGCAGTGAAGCGCAGTTGTCTAACTATGGCTACACCTTC	CASSEAQLSNYGYTF
TRBJ1-1	NA	NA	TRBV19	TGTGCCAGTAGTATCACTGTGGAGACTGAAGCTTTCTTT	CASSITVETEAFF
TRBJ2-2	NA	TRBD2	TRBV9	TGTGCCAGCAGCGTAGAGGTAGCGGGGTATACCGGGGAGCTGTTTTTT	CASSVEVAGYTGELFF